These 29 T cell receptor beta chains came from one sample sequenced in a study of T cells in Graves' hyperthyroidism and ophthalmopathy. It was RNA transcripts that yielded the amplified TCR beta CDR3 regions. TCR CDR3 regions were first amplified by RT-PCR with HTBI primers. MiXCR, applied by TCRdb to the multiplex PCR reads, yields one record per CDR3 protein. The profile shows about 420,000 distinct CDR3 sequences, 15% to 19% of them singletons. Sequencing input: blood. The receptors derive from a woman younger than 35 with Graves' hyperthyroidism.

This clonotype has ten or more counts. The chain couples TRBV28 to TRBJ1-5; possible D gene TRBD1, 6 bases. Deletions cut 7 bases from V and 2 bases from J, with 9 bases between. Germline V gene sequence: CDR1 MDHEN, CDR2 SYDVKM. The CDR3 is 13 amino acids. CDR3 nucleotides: TGTGCCAGCAAGAGACAGGGCAATCAGCCCCAGCATTTT. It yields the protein CASKRQGNQPQHF.

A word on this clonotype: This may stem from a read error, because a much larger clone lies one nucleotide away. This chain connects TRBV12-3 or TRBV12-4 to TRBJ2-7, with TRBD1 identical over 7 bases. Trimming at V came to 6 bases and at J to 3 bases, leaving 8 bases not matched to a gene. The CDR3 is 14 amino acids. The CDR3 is CASRTPGQLYEQYF. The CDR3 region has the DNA TGTGCCAGCAGGACACCGGGACAGCTCTACGAGCAGTACTTC.

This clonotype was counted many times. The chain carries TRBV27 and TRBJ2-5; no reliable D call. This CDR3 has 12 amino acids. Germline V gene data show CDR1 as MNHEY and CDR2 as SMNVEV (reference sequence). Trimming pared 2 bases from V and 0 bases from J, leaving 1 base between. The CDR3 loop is CASSLNQETQYF. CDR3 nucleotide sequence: TGTGCCAGCAGTTTAAACCAAGAGACCCAGTACTTC.

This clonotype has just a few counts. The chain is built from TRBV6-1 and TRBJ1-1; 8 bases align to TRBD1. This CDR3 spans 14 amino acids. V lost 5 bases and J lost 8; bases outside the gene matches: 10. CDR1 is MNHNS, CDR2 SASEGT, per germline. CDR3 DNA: TGTGCCAGCAGTCCCCCCCGGGACAGGATAGAAGCTTTCTTT. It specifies CASSPPRDRIEAFF.

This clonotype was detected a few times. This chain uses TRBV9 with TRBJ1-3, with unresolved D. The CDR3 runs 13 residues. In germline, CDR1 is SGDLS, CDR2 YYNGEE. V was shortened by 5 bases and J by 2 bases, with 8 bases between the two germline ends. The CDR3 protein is CASSEWAGNTIYF. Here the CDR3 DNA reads TGTGCCAGCAGTGAATGGGCTGGAAACACCATATATTTT.

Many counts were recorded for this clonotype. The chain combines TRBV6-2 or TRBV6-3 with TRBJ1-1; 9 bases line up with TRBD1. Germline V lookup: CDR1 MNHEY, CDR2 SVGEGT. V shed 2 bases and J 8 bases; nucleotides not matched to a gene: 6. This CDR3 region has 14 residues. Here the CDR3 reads CASSYDRGKPEAFF. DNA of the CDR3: TGTGCCAGCAGTTACGACAGGGGGAAACCCGAAGCTTTCTTT.

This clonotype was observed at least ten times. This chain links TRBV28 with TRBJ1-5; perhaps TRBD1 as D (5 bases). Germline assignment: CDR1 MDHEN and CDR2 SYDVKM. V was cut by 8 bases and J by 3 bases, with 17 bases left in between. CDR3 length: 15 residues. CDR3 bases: TGTGCCAGCGGGGCGTCCCGGACGGCCAATCAGCCCCAGCATTTT. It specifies CASGASRTANQPQHF.

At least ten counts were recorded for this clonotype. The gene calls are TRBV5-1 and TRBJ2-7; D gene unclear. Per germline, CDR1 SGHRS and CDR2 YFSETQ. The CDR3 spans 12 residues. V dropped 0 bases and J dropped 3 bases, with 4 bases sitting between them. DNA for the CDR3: TGCGCCAGCAGCTTGGATTTCTACGAGCAGTACTTC. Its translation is CASSLDFYEQYF.

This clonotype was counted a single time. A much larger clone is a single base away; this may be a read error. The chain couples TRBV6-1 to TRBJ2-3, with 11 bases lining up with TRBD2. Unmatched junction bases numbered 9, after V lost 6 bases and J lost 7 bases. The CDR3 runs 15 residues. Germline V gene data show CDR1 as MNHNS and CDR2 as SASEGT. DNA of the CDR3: TGTGCCAGCAGCGGACTAGCGGGCCATACAAATACGCAGTATTTT. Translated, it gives CASSGLAGHTNTQYF.

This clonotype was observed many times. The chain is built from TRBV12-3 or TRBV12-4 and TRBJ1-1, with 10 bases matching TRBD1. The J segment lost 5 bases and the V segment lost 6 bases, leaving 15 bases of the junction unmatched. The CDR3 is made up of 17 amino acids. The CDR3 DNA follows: TGTGCCAGCAGCCCAAATCCTCCGGGACAGGGGTTTACTGAAGCTTTCTTT. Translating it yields CASSPNPPGQGFTEAFF.

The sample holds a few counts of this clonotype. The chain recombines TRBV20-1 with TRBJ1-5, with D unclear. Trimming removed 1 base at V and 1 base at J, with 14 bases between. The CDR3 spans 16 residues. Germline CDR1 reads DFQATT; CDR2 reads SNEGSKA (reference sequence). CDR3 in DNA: TGCAGTGCTAGAGGACCGCAGGTCGGAAGCAATCAGCCCCAGCATTTT. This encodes CSARGPQVGSNQPQHF.

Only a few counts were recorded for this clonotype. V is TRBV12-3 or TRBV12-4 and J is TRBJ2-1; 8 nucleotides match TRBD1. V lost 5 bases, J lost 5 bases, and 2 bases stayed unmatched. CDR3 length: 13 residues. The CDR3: CASSPTGDNEQFF. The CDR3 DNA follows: TGTGCCAGCAGTCCGACAGGGGACAATGAGCAGTTCTTC.

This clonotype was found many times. CDR3 in amino acids: CASSARDRDYYGYTF. CDR3 sequence (DNA): TGTGCCAGCAGTGCCCGGGACAGGGACTACTATGGCTACACCTTC. The chain joins TRBV2 to TRBJ1-2, with 9 bases identical to TRBD1. V gave up 4 bases and J gave up 3 bases; unmatched junction bases: 6. In germline, CDR1 is SNHLY, CDR2 FYNNEI. The CDR3 runs 15 residues.

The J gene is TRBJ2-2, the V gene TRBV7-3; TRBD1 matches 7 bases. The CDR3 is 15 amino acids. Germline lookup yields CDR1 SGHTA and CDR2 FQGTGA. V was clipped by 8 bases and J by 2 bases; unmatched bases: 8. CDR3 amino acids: CASGQTGSNTGELFF. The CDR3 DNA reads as TGTGCCAGCGGTCAGACAGGGTCCAACACCGGGGAGCTGTTTTTT.

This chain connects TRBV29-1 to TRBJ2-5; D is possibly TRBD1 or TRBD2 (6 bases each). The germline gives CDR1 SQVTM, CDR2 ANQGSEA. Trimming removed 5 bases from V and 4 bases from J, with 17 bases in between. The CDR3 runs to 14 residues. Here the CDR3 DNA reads TGCAGCGTTAGTGGGGGGCGGAACGGAGAGACCCAGTACTTC. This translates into CSVSGGRNGETQYF. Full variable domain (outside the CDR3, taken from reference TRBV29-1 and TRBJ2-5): SAVISQKPSRDICQRGTSLTIQCQVDSQVTMMFWYRQQPGQSLTLIATANQGSEATYESGFVIDKFPISRPNLTFSTLTVSNMSPEDSSIYLCSVSGGRNGETQYFGPGTRLLVL.

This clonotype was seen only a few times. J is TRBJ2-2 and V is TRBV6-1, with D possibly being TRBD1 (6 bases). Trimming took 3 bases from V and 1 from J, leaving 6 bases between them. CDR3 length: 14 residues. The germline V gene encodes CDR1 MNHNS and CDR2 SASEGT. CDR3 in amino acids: CASSDRGNTGELFF. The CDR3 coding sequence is TGTGCCAGCAGTGACAGGGGGAACACCGGGGAGCTGTTTTTT.

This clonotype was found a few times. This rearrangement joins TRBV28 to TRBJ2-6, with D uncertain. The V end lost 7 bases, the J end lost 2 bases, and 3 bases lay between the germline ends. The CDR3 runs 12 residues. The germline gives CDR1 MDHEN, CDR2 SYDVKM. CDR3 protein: CASNAGANVLTF. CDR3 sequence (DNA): TGTGCCAGCAACGCTGGGGCCAACGTCCTGACTTTC.

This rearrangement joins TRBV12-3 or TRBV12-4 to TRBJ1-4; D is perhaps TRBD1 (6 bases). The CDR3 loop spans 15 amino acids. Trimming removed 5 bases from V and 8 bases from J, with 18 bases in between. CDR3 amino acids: CASSQYRDNNEKLFF. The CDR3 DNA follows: TGTGCCAGCAGTCAATACCGGGACAACAACGAAAAACTGTTTTTT.

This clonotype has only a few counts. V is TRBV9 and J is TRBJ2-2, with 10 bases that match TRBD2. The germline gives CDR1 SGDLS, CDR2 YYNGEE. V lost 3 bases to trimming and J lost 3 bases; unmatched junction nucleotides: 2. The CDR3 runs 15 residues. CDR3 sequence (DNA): TGTGCCAGCAGCGCACTAGCGGGATACACCGGGGAGCTGTTTTTT. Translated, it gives CASSALAGYTGELFF.

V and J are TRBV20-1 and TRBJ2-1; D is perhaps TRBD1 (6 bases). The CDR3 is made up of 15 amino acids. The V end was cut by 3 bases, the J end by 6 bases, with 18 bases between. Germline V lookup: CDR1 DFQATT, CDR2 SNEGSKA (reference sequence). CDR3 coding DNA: TGCAGTGCTAGTTCGGGGCAGGGGTCGGGCAATGAGCAGTTCTTC. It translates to CSASSGQGSGNEQFF.

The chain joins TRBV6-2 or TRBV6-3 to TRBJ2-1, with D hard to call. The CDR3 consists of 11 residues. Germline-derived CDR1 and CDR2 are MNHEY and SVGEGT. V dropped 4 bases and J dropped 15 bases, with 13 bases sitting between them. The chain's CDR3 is CASSSGLSLFF. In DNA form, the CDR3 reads TGTGCCAGCAGTTCGGGCCTAAGTTTGTTCTTC.

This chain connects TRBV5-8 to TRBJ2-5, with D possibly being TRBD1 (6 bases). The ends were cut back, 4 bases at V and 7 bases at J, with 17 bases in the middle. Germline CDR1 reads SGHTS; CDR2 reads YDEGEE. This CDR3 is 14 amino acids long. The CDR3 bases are TGTGCCAGCAGCCGTACAGGGTATCCTGGGACCCAGTACTTC. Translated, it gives CASSRTGYPGTQYF.

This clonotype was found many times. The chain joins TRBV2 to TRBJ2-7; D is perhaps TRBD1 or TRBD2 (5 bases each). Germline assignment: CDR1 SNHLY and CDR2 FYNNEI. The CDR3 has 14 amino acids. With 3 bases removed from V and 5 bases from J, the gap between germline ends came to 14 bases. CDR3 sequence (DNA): TGTGCCAGCAGTGAGAGGGGCCCTTCCGACGAGCAGTACTTC. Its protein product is CASSERGPSDEQYF.

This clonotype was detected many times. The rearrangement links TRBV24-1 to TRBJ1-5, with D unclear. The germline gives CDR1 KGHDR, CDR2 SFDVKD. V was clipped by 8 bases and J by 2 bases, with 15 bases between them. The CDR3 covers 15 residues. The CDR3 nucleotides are TGTGCCACCACCTCAGCCAGGATGGGCAATCAGCCCCAGCATTTT. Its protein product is CATTSARMGNQPQHF.

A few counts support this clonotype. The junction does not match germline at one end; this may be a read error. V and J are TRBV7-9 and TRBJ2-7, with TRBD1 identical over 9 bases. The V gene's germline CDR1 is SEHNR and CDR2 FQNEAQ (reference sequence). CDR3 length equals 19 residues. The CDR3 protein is CASSRGSTGGERRTYGQYF. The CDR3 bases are TGTGCCAGCAGCCGGGGGTCAACAGGGGGCGAGCGGAGGACCTACGGGCAGTACTTC. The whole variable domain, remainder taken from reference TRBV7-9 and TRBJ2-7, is DTGVSQNPRHKITKRGQNVTFRCDPISEHNRLYWYRQTLGQGPEFLTYFQNEAQLEKSRLLSDRFSAERPKGSFSTLEIQRTEQGDSAMYLCASSRGSTGGERRTYGQYFGPGTRLTVT.

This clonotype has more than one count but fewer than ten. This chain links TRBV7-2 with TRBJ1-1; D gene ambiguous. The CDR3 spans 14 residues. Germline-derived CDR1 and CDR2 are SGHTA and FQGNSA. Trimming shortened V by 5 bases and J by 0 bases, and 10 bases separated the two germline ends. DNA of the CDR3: TGTGCCAGCAGCCCAAGGGCTATGAACACTGAAGCTTTCTTT. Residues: CASSPRAMNTEAFF.

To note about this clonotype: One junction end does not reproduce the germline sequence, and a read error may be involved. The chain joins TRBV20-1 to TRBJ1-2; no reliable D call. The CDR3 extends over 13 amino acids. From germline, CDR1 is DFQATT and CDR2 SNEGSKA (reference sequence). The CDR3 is CSASFWGSSGCTF. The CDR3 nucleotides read TGCAGTGCCTCGTTTTGGGGAAGCTCTGGCTGCACCTTC.

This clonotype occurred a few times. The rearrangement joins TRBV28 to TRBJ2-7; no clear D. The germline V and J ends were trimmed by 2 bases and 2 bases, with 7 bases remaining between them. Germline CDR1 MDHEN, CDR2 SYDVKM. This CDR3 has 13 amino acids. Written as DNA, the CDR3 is TGTGCCAGCAGTTTAGTGTTCCCCTACGAGCAGTACTTC. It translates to CASSLVFPYEQYF.

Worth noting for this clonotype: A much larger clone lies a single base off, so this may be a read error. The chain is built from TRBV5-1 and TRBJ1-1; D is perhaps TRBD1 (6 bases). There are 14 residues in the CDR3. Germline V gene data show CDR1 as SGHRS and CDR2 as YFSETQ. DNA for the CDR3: TGTGCCAGCAGCGTAAGGGGGTTGGACACTGAAGCTTTCTTT. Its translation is CASSVRGLDTEAFF.